Sequencing of this TCR beta chain was carried out in a study of PD-L1 blockade in urothelial cancer. Study summary: Blood was analyzed 3 weeks (second dose) and 6 weeks after treatment start. Researchers found blood samples held a median of approximately 150,000 T cells.

Method: immunoSEQ multiplex PCR; TCRdb's copy keeps in-frame clones and lacks some. The data contain 25,000 to 35,000 clones, roughly three quarters of them singletons. Time point reported: peripheral blood 6 weeks after treatment start. The study collected 1 to 8 samples per patient, pretreatment and on-treatment. The length of the CDR3 is 15 residues. Trimming cost V 2 bases and J 2 bases, with 13 bases left between them. CDR1 and CDR2 (germline): MNHNS, SASEGT. The clonotype originates from a man between 65 and 80 years old with urothelial cancer. The source was PBMCs, collected around atezolizumab (anti-PD-L1) treatment. The rearrangement uses TRBV6-1 and TRBJ2-7, with D possibly TRBD2 on 6 matching bases. The CDR3 sequence: CASSERSGRTYEQYF. The CDR3 DNA is TGTGCCAGCAGTGAACGGAGCGGGCGAACCTACGAGCAGTACTTC.